The clone carrying this T cell receptor beta chain was counted only a few times. Its specificity is unknown. These data originate in a study of vaccination and CD4 T cells after COVID-19. The overall study: Controls had a CEFX pool, an HIV-1 Nef pool, or no peptide added. Study outcomes and limitations: Looking at convalescent patients, a median approximately 83% of reactive clones were present only post-vaccination.

The CDR3 runs 13 residues. J was trimmed by 6 bases and V by 3 bases; bases with no gene match: 7. Germline loops: CDR1 DFQATT, CDR2 SNEGSKA (reference sequence). Treatment in this sample: approximately 9-day PBMC culture with coronavirus spike peptide pools or control peptides (ViraFEST assay). IL-2 (roughly 9.3 IU/ml) and peptide pools (10 ug/ml) were added to cultures of two million PBMCs per well. On day 3 and again on day 7, fresh IL-2 medium was used to replace half the medium. With the Oncomine TCR Beta short-read assay, DNA from cultured CD4+ T cells was sequenced. TCRdb reprocessed the PCR reads with MiXCR, giving one entry per CDR3 protein. In the table there are fewer than 12,000 distinct CDR3 sequences, 40% to 55% of which are singletons.

The clonotype was recovered from a human donor who had recovered from COVID-19. This chain joins TRBV20-1 and TRBJ1-2; 7 bases map to TRBD1. Source material: CD4+ T cells from blood, cultured in vitro. The CDR3 here is CSARSITGDGYTF. CDR3 nucleotides: TGCAGTGCTAGGTCAATAACAGGGGATGGCTACACCTTC.